Presented here are 13 T cell receptor beta chains from one specimen sequenced in a study of cytomegalovirus exposure and HLA in healthy donors. PCR involved 60 Vbeta and 13 Jbeta primers. TCRdb keeps only in-frame clones here, not all; method: immunoSEQ multiplex PCR. Of roughly 82,000 clones listed, 72% are singletons. The sequencing sample was made of PBMCs. The receptors come from a woman between 35 and 50 years old in good health and CMV-seropositive.

Notes on this clone: One end of the junction varies from germline; a read error may be responsible. V usage is TRBV30 and J usage is TRBJ1-2; 7 bases align to TRBD1. This CDR3 is 13 amino acids long. The germline V gene encodes CDR1 GTSNPN and CDR2 SVGIG (reference sequence). In DNA, the CDR3 is TGTGCCACTCTGAGGGGACAGACCTATGGCTACCCCTTC. It specifies CATLRGQTYGYPF. Full variable domain (remainder filled in from reference TRBV30 and TRBJ1-2): SQTIHQWPATLVQPVGSPLSLECTVEGTSNPNLYWYRQAAGRGLQLLFYSVGIGQISSEVPQNLSASRPQDRQFILSSKKLLLSDSGFYLCATLRGQTYGYPFGSGTRLTVV.

There are a few counts of this clone. V is TRBV7-8 and J is TRBJ2-7; 8 bases are shared with TRBD1. This CDR3 has 17 amino acids. Germline CDR1 and CDR2: SGHVS and FQNEAQ. The ends lost 7 bases at V and 3 bases at J; junction bases unmatched: 17. CDR3 protein: CASNVEGFGTGVYEQYF. CDR3 in DNA: TGTGCCAGCAACGTGGAGGGCTTCGGGACAGGCGTCTACGAGCAGTACTTC.

The chain is built from TRBV7-2 and TRBJ2-3; tentatively, D is TRBD2 (5 bases). CDR3 length: 14 amino acids. Germline V gives CDR1 SGHTA, CDR2 FQGNSA. V lost 8 bases and J lost 0, with 12 bases in between. The CDR3 region is CASARGASTDTQYF. The DNA of the CDR3 is TGTGCCAGCGCCCGGGGAGCTAGCACAGATACGCAGTATTTT.

This clone was recorded at least ten times. Other nucleotide sequences in the sample specify the same CDR3. The chain combines TRBV19 with TRBJ2-7, with 11 bases identical to TRBD2. Germline CDR1 is LNHDA and CDR2 is SQIVND (reference sequence). This CDR3 has 15 residues. The V gene end was trimmed by 5 bases and the J gene end by 2 bases; junction bases not matched to a gene: 5. The CDR3 reads CASSPTSGRTYEQYF. In DNA, the CDR3 is TGTGCCAGTAGTCCCACTAGCGGGAGAACCTACGAGCAGTACTTC.

The chain couples TRBV6-5 to TRBJ2-3; 10 bases fit TRBD2. The CDR3 is 13 residues long. V lost 6 bases, J lost 5 bases, and 2 bases stayed unmatched. Per germline, CDR1 MNHEY and CDR2 SVGAGI. In DNA, the CDR3 is TGTGCCAGCAGACTAGCGGGAAGAGATACGCAGTATTTT. It yields the protein CASRLAGRDTQYF.

V gene TRBV11-2 combines with J gene TRBJ2-7; 8 bases line up with TRBD2. V lost 5 bases, J lost 0 bases, and 9 bases stayed unmatched. The length of the CDR3 is 16 residues. CDR1 SGHAT and CDR2 FQNNGV come from the germline V gene. CDR3 amino acids: CASSPGAAGGSYEQYF. In nucleotides, the CDR3 is TGTGCCAGCAGCCCCGGGGCGGCGGGAGGCTCCTACGAGCAGTACTTC.

The V call is TRBV29-1, the J call TRBJ2-4; D is uncertain. The germline V and J ends were trimmed by 4 bases and 1 base, with 11 bases remaining between them. Germline V gives CDR1 SQVTM, CDR2 ANQGSEA. This CDR3 is 14 amino acids long. In DNA, the CDR3 is TGCAGCGTTGTGGTCTATTCGGCCAAAAACATTCAGTACTTC. This translates into CSVVVYSAKNIQYF.

This chain connects TRBV14 to TRBJ2-2; D is uncertain. CDR3 size: 15 residues. Per germline, CDR1 SGHDN and CDR2 FVKESK. Trimming stripped 1 base from V and 5 bases from J, with 11 bases between. CDR3 amino acids: CASSQVGQRTGELFF. CDR3 DNA: TGTGCCAGCAGCCAAGTAGGCCAGAGGACCGGGGAGCTGTTTTTT.

This clone has at least ten counts. This rearrangement joins TRBV5-8 to TRBJ1-1, with 9 positions matching TRBD1. The germline gives CDR1 SGHTS, CDR2 YDEGEE. This CDR3 comprises 17 residues. V trimming: 0 bases; J trimming: 0 bases; junction bases outside the gene matches: 6. This chain's CDR3 is CASSLAKGQGLNTEAFF. CDR3 DNA sequence: TGTGCCAGCAGCTTGGCCAAGGGACAGGGCCTGAACACTGAAGCTTTCTTT.

The chain carries TRBV5-5 and TRBJ2-7, with 7 bases lining up with TRBD1. Germline CDR1 SGHKS, CDR2 YYEKEE (reference sequence). Trimming removed 3 bases from V and 2 bases from J; junction bases left unmatched: 11. The CDR3 runs 16 residues. This CDR3 reads CASSSEGTDYTYEQYF. The CDR3 DNA sequence: TGTGCCAGCAGCTCCGAGGGGACAGATTATACCTACGAGCAGTACTTC. The variable domain in full, completed from reference TRBV5-5 and TRBJ2-7, reads DAGVTQSPTHLIKTRGQQVTLRCSPISGHKSVSWYQQVLGQGPQFIFQYYEKEERGRGNFPDRFSARQFPNYSSELNVNALLLGDSALYLCASSSEGTDYTYEQYFGPGTRLTVT.

The chain uses TRBV6-6 and TRBJ2-1; 9 positions agree with TRBD2. The germline CDR1 and CDR2 sequences are MNHNY and SVGAGI (reference sequence). J lost 4 bases, V lost 6 bases, and 4 bases had no gene match. CDR3 length: 14 residues. The CDR3 DNA reads as TGTGCCAGCAGGAGCGGGGGGACTTACAATGAGCAGTTCTTC. It is translated as CASRSGGTYNEQFF.

The V and J genes are TRBV11-3 and TRBJ2-5; 8 bases are a match to TRBD2. CDR1 and CDR2 (germline): SGHNT, YENEEA. The V segment lost 0 bases and the J segment 5 bases; nucleotides outside the gene matches: 5. This CDR3 has 15 residues. Here the CDR3 reads CASSLESGGLETQYF. CDR3 DNA sequence: TGTGCCAGCAGCTTAGAATCGGGAGGGTTGGAGACCCAGTACTTC.

The chain has TRBV6-5 and TRBJ2-7, with 9 bases lining up with TRBD2. The CDR3 runs to 14 residues. CDR1 and CDR2 from the germline V gene are MNHEY and SVGAGI. Unmatched junction bases numbered 3, after V lost 4 bases and J lost 2 bases. In nucleotides, the CDR3 is TGTGCCAGCAGTTCGACTAGCGGTACCTACGAGCAGTACTTC. It is translated as CASSSTSGTYEQYF.